These 27 T cell receptor beta chains came from one sample sequenced in a study of control samples from healthy donors and cancer patients (dated by TCRdb to the early 2020s). Libraries came from the immunoSEQ multiplex PCR assay. This is the immuneACCESS table as TCRdb keeps it, with only in-frame sequences that have V and J called. A part of the clones is gone; compared with another copy, unresolved V genes explain less than half, and the rest is unexplained. This sample holds about 94,000 clones; over 75% were observed only once. About 4% of the sample rests with the top ten. The sequenced sample consisted of blood. Receptor source: a woman younger than 35 in good health.

The chain couples TRBV19 to TRBJ1-5; 7 nucleotides agree with TRBD1. CDR1 and CDR2 from the germline V gene are LNHDA and SQIVND (reference sequence). V lost 4 bases and J lost 0; bases outside the gene matches: 6. The CDR3 runs 16 residues. CDR3 amino acids: CASSTGTVYSNQPQHF. CDR3 DNA sequence: TGTGCCAGTAGTACCGGGACAGTTTATAGCAATCAGCCCCAGCATTTT.

This chain links TRBV5-1 with TRBJ1-1; D is unresolved. Trimming shortened V by 0 bases and J by 6 bases, and 3 bases separated the two germline ends. CDR1 and CDR2 (germline): SGHRS, YFSETQ. The CDR3 extends over 11 amino acids. The CDR3 region has the DNA TGCGCCAGCAGCTTGGGGGCTGAAGCTTTCTTT. Amino acid sequence: CASSLGAEAFF.

This chain uses TRBV20-1 with TRBJ2-7, with 11 bases identical to TRBD2. Germline V gene data show CDR1 as DFQATT and CDR2 as SNEGSKA (reference sequence). CDR3 length: 16 amino acids. J was trimmed by 6 bases and V by 3 bases; bases with no gene match: 13. The CDR3 protein is CSASPGTSGPSVEQYF. The CDR3 DNA sequence: TGCAGTGCTAGTCCCGGGACTAGCGGACCCTCGGTCGAGCAGTACTTC.

The rearrangement uses TRBV18 and TRBJ1-3; 8 nucleotides agree with TRBD1. Germline CDR1 and CDR2: KGHSH and LQKENI. The CDR3 has 17 residues. V gave up 6 bases and J gave up 6 bases; unmatched junction bases: 16. The CDR3 sequence is CASSFSPLDREVNTIYF. Written as DNA, the CDR3 is TGTGCCAGCTCGTTCTCTCCCCTGGACAGGGAGGTAAACACCATATATTTT.

V is TRBV24-1 and J is TRBJ1-4; D not certain. This CDR3 is built from 17 residues. CDR1 is KGHDR, CDR2 SFDVKD, per germline. Trimming took off 5 bases at V and 0 bases at J, with 15 bases between the two ends. The CDR3 is CATSASDTSATNEKLFF. As DNA, the CDR3 is TGTGCCACCAGTGCGTCAGACACTTCTGCAACTAATGAAAAACTGTTTTTT.

The rearrangement links TRBV5-1 to TRBJ2-7; perhaps D is TRBD1 or TRBD2 (5 bases each). The CDR3 runs to 14 residues. V shed 0 bases and J shed 2 bases, with 9 bases lying between them. The germline CDR1 and CDR2 sequences are SGHRS and YFSETQ. CDR3 nucleotides: TGCGCCAGCAGCTTGGGAGAGGGACCCTACGAGCAGTACTTC. This codes for CASSLGEGPYEQYF.

This clone came up once. The chain combines TRBV12-3 or TRBV12-4 with TRBJ1-2; D might be TRBD1 (5 bases). The ends were cut back, 6 bases at V and 4 bases at J, with 9 bases in the middle. CDR3 size: 12 residues. CDR3 sequence reads: CASSQTVYGYTF. In DNA, the CDR3 is TGTGCCAGCAGCCAGACAGTCTATGGCTACACCTTC.

The CDR3 loop is CASSKGGGNSPLHF. The CDR3 DNA sequence: TGTGCCAGCAGTAAGGGAGGGGGTAATTCACCCCTCCACTTT. The J gene is TRBJ1-6, the V gene TRBV25-1, with a possible D match to TRBD1 (6 bases). Germline CDR1 reads MGHDK; CDR2 reads SYGVNS. CDR3 length: 14 amino acids. Between the trimmed V and J ends, which lost 5 bases and 6 bases, there was a span of 11 bases.

V is TRBV9 and J is TRBJ2-3; the D gene could be TRBD1 or TRBD2 (5 bases each). V was pared by 0 bases and J by 0 bases, with 20 bases between. The CDR3 is made up of 19 amino acids. Germline lookup yields CDR1 SGDLS and CDR2 YYNGEE. The CDR3 DNA follows: TGTGCCAGCAGCGTAGGACGGGGCTACCCCAAGGGAAGCACAGATACGCAGTATTTT. Translated: CASSVGRGYPKGSTDTQYF.

This clone has just one count. CDR3 region: CASSDRLSYTF. CDR3 bases: TGTGCCAGCAGTGACAGGTTAAGCTACACCTTC. The genes are TRBV6-2 or TRBV6-3 and TRBJ1-2; a weak D match, TRBD1 (6 bases). CDR3 length equals 11 residues. Trimming pared 5 bases from V and 9 bases from J, leaving 10 bases between. Per germline, CDR1 MNHEY and CDR2 SVGEGT.

V and J are TRBV3-1 (or the pseudogene TRBV3-2) and TRBJ2-7; D unresolved. V lost 5 bases and J 2 bases, leaving 7 bases between the germline ends. Germline loops: CDR1 LGHDT, CDR2 YNNKEL (reference sequence). This CDR3 has 12 residues. Here the CDR3 reads CASSKVTYEQYF. The CDR3, as DNA: TGTGCCAGCAGCAAAGTCACCTACGAGCAGTACTTC.

This clone was seen a few times. CDR3 sequence: CASSLVAAEAFF. CDR3 in DNA: TGTGCCAGCAGCTTAGTCGCAGCTGAAGCTTTCTTT. The rearrangement links TRBV11-1 to TRBJ1-1, with D unclear. The CDR3 extends over 12 amino acids. Germline V gene lookup returns CDR1 SGHAT and CDR2 FQDESV (reference sequence). With 1 base removed from V and 6 bases from J, the gap between germline ends came to 6 bases.

The chain joins TRBV3-1 (or the pseudogene TRBV3-2) to TRBJ1-4, with 7 bases matching TRBD1. The CDR3 runs to 15 residues. The ends lost 3 bases at V and 5 bases at J; junction bases unmatched: 6. CDR1 and CDR2 from the germline V gene are LGHDT and YNNKEL (reference sequence). The CDR3 reads CASSQTGTANEKLFF. The CDR3 DNA is TGTGCCAGCAGCCAGACCGGGACAGCAAATGAAAAACTGTTTTTT.

The chain is built from TRBV5-1 and TRBJ1-1, with 7 bases aligning to TRBD1. The CDR3 sequence is 15 residues long. V dropped 5 bases and J dropped 5; count of bases not matched to a gene: 12. Germline V gives CDR1 SGHRS, CDR2 YFSETQ. The CDR3 DNA reads as TGCGCCAGCAGTTTTGGGACAGTTGCGGGGACTGAAGCTTTCTTT. Protein: CASSFGTVAGTEAFF.

The chain combines TRBV5-1 with TRBJ2-3, with TRBD2 matching over 7 bases. From germline, CDR1 is SGHRS and CDR2 YFSETQ. This CDR3 comprises 11 residues. J was trimmed by 4 bases and V by 8 bases; bases with no gene match: 1. CDR3 DNA: TGCGCCAGTCGGGGGGCAGATACGCAGTATTTT. Translated, it gives CASRGADTQYF.

The V gene is TRBV21-1, the J gene TRBJ2-7. TRBV21-1 is designated a pseudogene. The CDR3 length is 12 residues. CDR3 nucleotide sequence: TGTGCCAGCAGCAAGCGAGAGGGGGAGCAGTACTTC. Protein product: CASSKREGEQYF.

The chain combines TRBV9 with TRBJ1-6, with unresolved D. The ends were cut back, 0 bases at V and 5 bases at J, with 12 bases in the middle. Germline CDR1 reads SGDLS; CDR2 reads YYNGEE. CDR3 length equals 16 residues. In DNA form, the CDR3 reads TGTGCCAGCAGCGTAGCTGTACCTGAGGATAATTCACCCCTCCACTTT. This gives the protein CASSVAVPEDNSPLHF.

The V and J genes are TRBV3-1 (or the pseudogene TRBV3-2) and TRBJ1-1, with TRBD1 as a possible D gene (5 bases). The CDR3 is 15 residues long. CDR1 LGHDT and CDR2 YNNKEL come from the germline V gene (reference sequence). The V end was cut by 3 bases, the J end by 3 bases, with 14 bases between. CDR3 region: CASSHPGRQYTEAFF. The CDR3 DNA is TGTGCCAGCAGCCATCCGGGACGGCAGTACACTGAAGCTTTCTTT.

The chain is built from TRBV7-3 and TRBJ2-1; 9 bases match TRBD2. This CDR3 is 18 amino acids long. The V gene's germline CDR1 is SGHTA and CDR2 FQGTGA. V lost 5 bases and J lost 4; bases outside the gene matches: 15. CDR3 in amino acids: CASSGTSNTSRSYNEQFF. The CDR3 DNA reads as TGTGCCAGCAGCGGGACTAGCAACACCAGCCGATCTTACAATGAGCAGTTCTTC.

This clone was recorded once. This chain links TRBV27 with TRBJ1-4, with D possibly TRBD1 on 6 matching bases. The V gene's germline CDR1 is MNHEY and CDR2 SMNVEV (reference sequence). With 4 bases removed from V and 8 bases from J, the gap between germline ends came to 20 bases. The CDR3 spans 16 residues. The CDR3 DNA is TGTGCCAGCAGTTCCAGCTTCGAGGGGGGTGGGGAAAAACTGTTTTTT. Protein: CASSSSFEGGGEKLFF.

The V call is TRBV6-2 or TRBV6-3, the J call TRBJ1-6, with a weak D call TRBD1 (5 bases). CDR1 MNHEY and CDR2 SVGEGT come from the germline V gene. Trimming cost V 2 bases and J 13 bases, with 21 bases left between them. The CDR3 loop spans 16 amino acids. The CDR3 DNA reads TGTGCCAGCAGTTACCGAGGAGGGGAAGAAGGATCCCCCCTCCACTTT. Its translation is CASSYRGGEEGSPLHF.

In its sample, this clone was seen once. The chain combines TRBV6-5 with TRBJ1-5; 9 positions match TRBD1. After removal of 2 bases from V and 5 bases from J, the junction contained 4 bases not matched to a gene. In germline, CDR1 is MNHEY, CDR2 SVGAGI. CDR3 length: 15 residues. CDR3 DNA: TGTGCCAGCAGTTACGGGGGACAGGGAGATCAGCCCCAGCATTTT. Amino acid sequence: CASSYGGQGDQPQHF.

The chain carries TRBV19 and TRBJ1-4; unclear D gene. Germline V lookup: CDR1 LNHDA, CDR2 SQIVND (reference sequence). The CDR3 contains 13 residues. V dropped 4 bases and J dropped 7 bases, with 10 bases sitting between them. In DNA form, the CDR3 reads TGTGCCAGTAGTACCCGGTGGGCTGAAAAACTGTTTTTT. Residues: CASSTRWAEKLFF.

The CDR3 loop reads CASRIGVEETQYF. The CDR3 DNA reads TGTGCCAGCAGGATCGGGGTAGAAGAGACCCAGTACTTC. This chain links TRBV6-5 with TRBJ2-5; tentatively, D is TRBD2 (5 bases). CDR3 length: 13 amino acids. Trimming removed 6 bases at V and 3 bases at J, with 11 bases between. CDR1 is MNHEY, CDR2 SVGAGI, per germline.

This clone is a singleton in its sample. This sequence joins TRBV6-6 and TRBJ2-2, with 8 nucleotides matching TRBD1. V shed 6 bases, J shed 5 bases, and the junction held 8 bases outside the gene matches. This CDR3 has 15 amino acids. Looked up from germline, CDR1 is MNHNY and CDR2 is SVGAGI (reference sequence). The DNA of the CDR3 is TGTGCCAGCAGCCATGACAGGGGCGGGACCGGGGAGCTGTTTTTT. Its protein is CASSHDRGGTGELFF.

The chain links TRBV11-2 to TRBJ1-3; D perhaps matches TRBD1 (6 bases). Germline values: CDR1 SGHAT, CDR2 FQNNGV. Between the trimmed V and J ends, which lost 1 base and 3 bases, there was a span of 16 bases. This CDR3 is built from 17 residues. The CDR3 loop reads CASSLVSRDMSGNTIYF. The CDR3 DNA sequence: TGTGCCAGCAGCTTAGTAAGCAGGGACATGAGTGGAAACACCATATATTTT.

V usage is TRBV10-3 and J usage is TRBJ1-4, with TRBD1 matching 7 bases. The trim removed 10 bases at V and 8 bases at J, leaving 16 bases unmatched. The germline CDR1 and CDR2 sequences are ENHRY and SYGVKD. The length of the CDR3 is 15 residues. The CDR3 DNA sequence: TGTGCCACCAGGGGGGAACAAGGTACAGCAGAAAAACTGTTTTTT. It translates to CATRGEQGTAEKLFF.